A single sample gave rise to the 18 T cell receptor beta chains below, sequenced in a study of blood T cell repertoires in COVID-19. Profiled with immunoSEQ multiplex PCR; TCRdb holds only in-frame clones, not every one. The data show some 240,000 clones, 80% to 90% seen once. Material for sequencing was PBMCs or T cells enriched from blood (not recorded which). The source is a woman aged 40-49 years who had been exposed to COVID-19.

V is TRBV7-8 and J is TRBJ2-1; 11 nucleotides agree with TRBD1. Germline V gives CDR1 SGHVS, CDR2 FQNEAQ. There are 15 residues in the CDR3. The ends lost 4 bases at V and 7 bases at J; junction bases unmatched: 6. CDR3 protein: CASSWGQGEWNEQFF. The CDR3 DNA is TGTGCCAGCAGCTGGGGACAGGGGGAATGGAATGAGCAGTTCTTC.

The V and J genes are TRBV11-3 and TRBJ1-6; 7 bases are shared with TRBD1. This CDR3 has 16 amino acids. V dropped 5 bases and J dropped 5; count of bases not matched to a gene: 9. CDR1 and CDR2 from the germline V gene are SGHNT and YENEEA. Here the CDR3 DNA reads TGTGCCAGCAGCCCGGGGGCAGGGGGAAATAATTCACCCCTCCACTTT. Its translation: CASSPGAGGNNSPLHF.

CDR3 residues: CASSTHSLGQGSSEAFF. DNA for the CDR3: TGTGCCAGTAGCACCCACAGTTTGGGACAGGGTAGTTCTGAAGCTTTCTTT. The chain combines TRBV19 with TRBJ1-1; 9 nucleotides agree with TRBD1. The CDR3 loop spans 17 amino acids. V trimming: 6 bases; J trimming: 6 bases; junction bases outside the gene matches: 17. The germline CDR1 and CDR2 sequences are LNHDA and SQIVND (reference sequence).

The rearrangement uses TRBV24-1 and TRBJ2-2, with D possibly TRBD1 on 6 matching bases. Deletions cut 5 bases from V and 1 base from J, with 34 bases between. Germline V gives CDR1 KGHDR, CDR2 SFDVKD. The CDR3 totals 23 residues. The CDR3 reads CATSAPPGLRDTIILWNTGELFF. In DNA form, the CDR3 reads TGTGCCACCAGTGCGCCCCCCGGCCTTCGGGACACTATTATCCTCTGGAACACCGGGGAGCTGTTTTTT.

In the case of this clone: The junction and the germline gene differ at one end; a read error may be behind it. The chain links TRBV7-7 to TRBJ2-1; TRBD1 is a possible D gene (5 bases). This CDR3 is 16 amino acids long. Germline V gives CDR1 SSHAT, CDR2 FNYEAQ (reference sequence). CDR3 loop: CASSLTGFSSYNEQFF. The CDR3 region has the DNA TGTGCTAGCAGCCTTACAGGCTTCAGCTCCTACAATGAGCAGTTCTTC.

This rearrangement joins TRBV5-8 to TRBJ1-1, with D possibly matching TRBD1 (6 bases). CDR3 length equals 14 residues. Germline lookup yields CDR1 SGHTS and CDR2 YDEGEE. Trimming took 1 base from V and 4 from J, leaving 11 bases between them. CDR3 amino acids: CASSLLRGFTEAFF. As DNA, the CDR3 is TGTGCCAGCAGCTTGTTGAGGGGGTTCACTGAAGCTTTCTTT.

The chain is built from TRBV7-2 and TRBJ1-2, with D perhaps TRBD1 (5 bases). From germline, CDR1 is SGHTA and CDR2 FQGNSA. The CDR3 length is 15 residues. V was cut by 5 bases and J by 1 base, with 14 bases left in between. The CDR3 DNA is TGTGCCAGCAGCCGGGTGGGGGGAAGTAACTATGGCTACACCTTC. This gives the protein CASSRVGGSNYGYTF.

The rearrangement links TRBV28 to TRBJ1-3; 7 positions agree with TRBD1. Germline V lookup: CDR1 MDHEN, CDR2 SYDVKM. The CDR3 totals 16 residues. The V segment lost 3 bases and the J segment 8 bases; nucleotides outside the gene matches: 13. CDR3 in amino acids: CASSFRGLPMVDTIYF. The CDR3 DNA reads as TGTGCCAGCAGTTTTAGGGGGCTCCCGATGGTTGACACCATATATTTT. Full variable domain (outside the CDR3, taken from reference TRBV28 and TRBJ1-3): DVKVTQSSRYLVKRTGEKVFLECVQDMDHENMFWYRQDPGLGLRLIYFSYDVKMKEKGDIPEGYSVSREKKERFSLILESASTNQTSMYLCASSFRGLPMVDTIYFGEGSWLTVV.

V is TRBV19 and J is TRBJ2-7, with TRBD1 matching over 10 bases. V shed 7 bases and J 4 bases; nucleotides not matched to a gene: 7. The germline CDR1 and CDR2 sequences are LNHDA and SQIVND (reference sequence). This CDR3 region has 14 residues. CDR3 sequence (DNA): TGTGCCAGTACAACGGGACAGGGGAGTTACGAGCAGTACTTC. Its translation: CASTTGQGSYEQYF.

For this clone: Other DNA sequences in this specimen translate into the identical CDR3. The chain uses TRBV7-3 and TRBJ2-2, with a tentative D call TRBD1 (6 bases). Trimming left V 2 bases short and J 3 bases short, with 7 bases between. The CDR3 sequence is 14 residues long. The germline CDR1 and CDR2 sequences are SGHTA and FQGTGA. The CDR3 sequence is CASSLSGDTGELFF. The CDR3 DNA reads as TGTGCCAGCAGCTTATCAGGGGACACCGGGGAGCTGTTTTTT.

The gene calls are TRBV12-3 or TRBV12-4 and TRBJ2-1; possible D gene TRBD1, 6 bases. CDR3 length: 13 amino acids. Trimming pared 5 bases from V and 12 bases from J, leaving 17 bases between. The CDR3 DNA sequence: TGTGCCAGCAGTAGGACCAGGGGAGTGAGGCAGTTCTTC. Protein: CASSRTRGVRQFF.

The genes are TRBV4-2 and TRBJ2-7; D remains ambiguous. The CDR3 runs to 13 residues. The V end was cut by 0 bases, the J end by 2 bases, with 5 bases between. Per germline, CDR1 LGHNA and CDR2 YNFKEQ. The CDR3 reads CASSQEQTYEQYF. For the CDR3, the DNA is TGTGCCAGCAGCCAAGAACAGACCTACGAGCAGTACTTC.

The chain couples TRBV28 to TRBJ1-2; 9 bases line up with TRBD1. The CDR3 loop spans 13 amino acids. CDR1 MDHEN and CDR2 SYDVKM come from the germline V gene. J lost 7 bases, V lost 1 base, and 1 base had no gene match. CDR3 sequence: CASSLLDRGGYTF. The CDR3 DNA reads as TGTGCCAGCAGTTTATTGGACAGGGGTGGCTACACCTTC.

The chain is built from TRBV5-8 and TRBJ2-7, with TRBD1 as a possible D gene (5 bases). This CDR3 is built from 14 residues. The V end was cut by 4 bases, the J end by 2 bases, with 13 bases between. CDR1 and CDR2 (germline): SGHTS, YDEGEE. CDR3 nucleotides: TGTGCCAGCAGCCGGAGATTACAGGCCTACGAGCAGTACGTC. Protein sequence: CASSRRLQAYEQYV.

This chain connects TRBV7-3 to TRBJ1-2, with D possibly TRBD1 on 6 matching bases. The CDR3 totals 14 residues. Germline CDR1 SGHTA, CDR2 FQGTGA. V lost 6 bases and J lost 4, with 15 bases in between. In DNA, the CDR3 is TGTGCCAGCAGTGATTTGGGGACAACCTATGGCTACACCTTC. This sequence encodes CASSDLGTTYGYTF.

The chain links TRBV14 to TRBJ2-7; 9 bases are a match to TRBD2. Looked up from germline, CDR1 is SGHDN and CDR2 is FVKESK. The V segment lost 6 bases and the J segment 4 bases; nucleotides outside the gene matches: 16. The CDR3 runs to 17 residues. DNA for the CDR3: TGTGCCAGCAGACATGCATCCGGGACTAGCCGGGAATACGAGCAGTACGTC. Protein sequence: CASRHASGTSREYEQYV.

The chain couples TRBV19 to TRBJ1-1; D gene ambiguous. Germline CDR1 is LNHDA and CDR2 is SQIVND (reference sequence). V lost 3 bases to trimming and J lost 4 bases, with 9 bases between them. The CDR3 spans 13 residues. CDR3 region: CASSITGFTEAFF. In nucleotides, the CDR3 is TGTGCCAGTAGTATCACGGGGTTCACTGAAGCTTTCTTT.

This chain joins TRBV10-3 and TRBJ1-1; D call uncertain. Looked up from germline, CDR1 is ENHRY and CDR2 is SYGVKD. V was trimmed by 3 bases and J by 0 bases, leaving 8 bases between them. CDR3 size: 14 residues. CDR3 coding DNA: TGTGCCATCAGTGATGTACAGCTGAACACTGAAGCTTTCTTT. It specifies CAISDVQLNTEAFF.